The 7 T cell receptor beta chains below come from one sample, sequenced in a study of CD8 T cells in ankylosing spondylitis. General study findings and limits: For ankylosing spondylitis blood, a TCR beta motif of roughly 8 highly homologous variants appeared characteristic.

These receptors' targets are unknown. Using its own MiXCR run on the 5' RACE reads, TCRdb lists one record per CDR3 protein. The repertoire includes 400,000 or so distinct CDR3 sequences, 26% of them detected once, and about 0.9% sits in the top ten. Sequencing was performed on blood, either unsorted or a sorted T cell fraction (not recorded which). The receptor source for this set is a male donor with ankylosing spondylitis.

The genes are TRBV29-1 and TRBJ1-2; TRBD1 might be the D (5 bases). V was shortened by 3 bases and J by 1 base, with 15 bases between the two germline ends. Germline V CDR1 and CDR2: SQVTM, ANQGSEA. The CDR3 consists of 15 residues. CDR3 sequence (DNA): TGCAGCGTTGATCGGGCCTACAGGAGTAACTATGGCTACACCTTC. Residues: CSVDRAYRSNYGYTF. Full variable domain (missing parts from reference TRBV29-1 and TRBJ1-2): SAVISQKPSRDICQRGTSLTIQCQVDSQVTMMFWYRQQPGQSLTLIATANQGSEATYESGFVIDKFPISRPNLTFSTLTVSNMSPEDSSIYLCSVDRAYRSNYGYTFGSGTRLTVV.

The V gene is TRBV29-1, the J gene TRBJ2-5; possibly TRBD1 for D (6 bases). The CDR3 covers 12 residues. V dropped 6 bases and J dropped 2 bases, with 10 bases sitting between them. Germline V gene lookup returns CDR1 SQVTM and CDR2 ANQGSEA. The CDR3 sequence: CSVQGWQETQYF. The CDR3 nucleotides are TGCAGCGTACAGGGTTGGCAAGAGACCCAGTACTTC.

The J gene is TRBJ2-3, the V gene TRBV6-5, with TRBD2 matching over 7 bases. Unmatched junction bases numbered 8, after V lost 2 bases and J lost 3 bases. Looked up from germline, CDR1 is MNHEY and CDR2 is SVGAGI. The CDR3 consists of 16 residues. The chain's CDR3 is CASSYGRETNTDTQYF. CDR3 sequence (DNA): TGTGCCAGCAGTTACGGGCGGGAGACAAATACAGATACGCAGTATTTT.

Only a few counts were recorded for this clonotype. The chain has TRBV5-1 and TRBJ1-4; 9 bases align to TRBD1. This CDR3 spans 14 amino acids. Germline V gives CDR1 SGHRS, CDR2 YFSETQ. With 6 bases clipped from V and 7 bases from J, the junction kept 7 bases outside the gene matches. CDR3 loop: CASKRGQGSEKLFF. The CDR3 region has the DNA TGCGCCAGCAAACGGGGACAGGGAAGTGAAAAACTGTTTTTT.

The J gene is TRBJ1-5, the V gene TRBV2; no reliable D call. Germline V gene sequence: CDR1 SNHLY, CDR2 FYNNEI. With 8 bases removed from V and 0 bases from J, the gap between germline ends came to 14 bases. The CDR3 runs 15 residues. CDR3 sequence reads: CASASATYSNQPQHF. CDR3 nucleotides: TGTGCCAGCGCCAGCGCCACGTATAGCAATCAGCCCCAGCATTTT.

This clonotype was counted between two and nine times. V and J are TRBV5-1 and TRBJ1-1; TRBD1 matches 7 bases. CDR1 and CDR2 from the germline V gene are SGHRS and YFSETQ. V lost 3 bases, J lost 1 base, and 3 bases stayed unmatched. This CDR3 has 14 residues. The CDR3 DNA reads as TGCGCCAGCAGCTGGAGACAGGGGAACACTGAAGCTTTCTTT. Protein: CASSWRQGNTEAFF. Together with reference TRBV5-1 and TRBJ1-1, the CDR3 gives the full variable domain: KAGVTQTPRYLIKTRGQQVTLSCSPISGHRSVSWYQQTPGQGLQFLFEYFSETQRNKGNFPGRFSGRQFSNSRSEMNVSTLELGDSALYLCASSWRQGNTEAFFGQGTRLTVV.

This clonotype was counted between two and nine times. This chain connects TRBV20-1 to TRBJ2-5, with 10 positions matching TRBD2. Germline V lookup: CDR1 DFQATT, CDR2 SNEGSKA (reference sequence). The CDR3 is made up of 15 amino acids. This CDR3 is CRAVGPEREGKTQYF. The CDR3, as DNA: TGCAGGGCAGTGGGGCCCGAGCGGGAGGGAAAGACCCAGTACTTC.